This T cell receptor (beta chain) emerged from a study of T cell responses to AZD1222 COVID-19 vaccine. Whole-study results and caveats: Sampled repertoires all dated from after the peak T cell response. Across the whole spike, CD4 TCRs peaked at regions 160-218 and 743-854. In the spike-specific TCR repertoire, nearly half reportedly target unmutated variant regions. Baseline serology detected seropositivity in only six AZD1222 recipients.

Regarding this clone: Its antigen is unidentified.

Trimming cost V 3 bases and J 10 bases, with 10 bases left between them. CDR3 size: 11 residues. TCRdb's table, derived via immunoSEQ multiplex PCR, lists solely in-frame clones and lacks some. The sample consists of 130,000 or so clones, roughly 90% of them appearing once. The gene calls are TRBV12-3 or TRBV12-4 and TRBJ2-7, with D perhaps matching TRBD1 (5 bases). The receptor was isolated from an adult who received the AZD1222 COVID-19 vaccine. The sequences come from peripheral blood, collected 28 days after the second AZD1222 dose. The CDR3 DNA follows: TGTGCCAGCAGTTTGGGGCACCAACAGTACTTC. Encoded protein: CASSLGHQQYF.